Shown below are 7 T cell receptor beta chains from a single sample sequenced in a study of T cells in Graves' hyperthyroidism and ophthalmopathy. TCR beta CDR3 regions were amplified from RNA transcripts. During a first-round RT-PCR of the TCR CDR3, the HTBI primer set was used. TCRdb redid the calling of the multiplex PCR reads with MiXCR, one entry per CDR3 protein. The table lists about 330,000 distinct CDR3 sequences, roughly an eighth of them singletons. The sequencing sample was made of blood. The receptors here all came from a woman between 35 and 50 years old with Graves' ophthalmopathy.

A few counts support this clonotype. V usage is TRBV4-1 and J usage is TRBJ1-2; D may be TRBD1 (5 bases). Trimming stripped 0 bases from V and 8 bases from J, with 22 bases between. The CDR3 covers 17 residues. In germline, CDR1 is MGHRA, CDR2 YSYEKL. The CDR3 is CASSQEPYRRQSEGYTF. The CDR3 coding sequence is TGCGCCAGCAGCCAAGAGCCCTATCGTAGACAGAGCGAGGGCTACACCTTC.

The gene calls are TRBV6-1 and TRBJ2-5; tentatively, D is TRBD2 (5 bases). In germline, CDR1 is MNHNS, CDR2 SASEGT. This CDR3 comprises 14 residues. Trimming cost V 5 bases and J 12 bases, with 22 bases left between them. Here the CDR3 DNA reads TGTGCCAGCAGTTCAGGTATTGGAGGCCCGATGGAGTACTTC. Residues: CASSSGIGGPMEYF.

This clonotype was recorded many times. This sequence joins TRBV24-1 and TRBJ2-1; D is unclear. The CDR3 totals 15 residues. Looked up from germline, CDR1 is KGHDR and CDR2 is SFDVKD. V lost 7 bases and J 4 bases, leaving 16 bases between the germline ends. CDR3 sequence reads: CATSGYQSLYNEQFF. Written as DNA, the CDR3 is TGTGCCACCAGCGGGTATCAGTCACTTTACAATGAGCAGTTCTTC.

This clonotype has at least ten counts. The genes are TRBV2 and TRBJ1-5; tentative D call: TRBD1 (5 bases). The CDR3 length is 14 residues. Germline lookup yields CDR1 SNHLY and CDR2 FYNNEI. The V gene lost 6 bases and the J gene lost 6 bases, with 15 bases spanning the gap. Written as DNA, the CDR3 is TGTGCCAGCAGGGGGACGGGGGGGAGTCAGCCCCAGCATTTT. Encoded protein: CASRGTGGSQPQHF. The full variable domain, rest sourced from reference TRBV2 and TRBJ1-5, is EPEVTQTPSHQVTQMGQEVILRCVPISNHLYFYWYRQILGQKVEFLVSFYNNEISEKSEIFDDQFSVERPDGSNFTLKIRSTKLEDSAMYFCASRGTGGSQPQHFGDGTRLSIL.

V usage is TRBV7-9 and J usage is TRBJ2-1; weak D call: TRBD1 (5 bases). Germline V gene data show CDR1 as SEHNR and CDR2 as FQNEAQ (reference sequence). This CDR3 is 14 amino acids long. Trimming pared 8 bases from V and 6 bases from J, leaving 17 bases between. CDR3 residues: CASLGPGFGNEQFF. The DNA for the CDR3 is TGTGCCAGCCTCGGGCCAGGGTTTGGCAATGAGCAGTTCTTC.

This clonotype was counted ten times or more. This chain uses TRBV12-3 or TRBV12-4 with TRBJ2-7; a possible D gene is TRBD2 (6 bases). This CDR3 has 14 amino acids. V lost 5 bases and J 0 bases, leaving 11 bases between the germline ends. The chain's CDR3 is CASSDTGVSYEQYF. CDR3 nucleotide sequence: TGTGCCAGCAGTGATACGGGGGTCTCCTACGAGCAGTACTTC.

This clonotype was counted at least ten times. The gene calls are TRBV11-2 and TRBJ1-1; 8 nucleotides agree with TRBD1. Per the germline V gene, CDR1 is SGHAT and CDR2 is FQNNGV. With 3 bases clipped from V and 4 bases from J, the junction kept 7 bases outside the gene matches. The CDR3 has 15 residues. The CDR3 here is CASSFTGGRGTEAFF. The CDR3 bases are TGTGCCAGCAGCTTCACAGGGGGGAGAGGCACTGAAGCTTTCTTT. Full variable domain (missing parts from reference TRBV11-2 and TRBJ1-1): EAGVAQSPRYKIIEKRQSVAFWCNPISGHATLYWYQQILGQGPKLLIQFQNNGVVDDSQLPKDRFSAERLKGVDSTLKIQPAKLEDSAVYLCASSFTGGRGTEAFFGQGTRLTVV.